This note documents a single TCR beta chain sequence. Its specificity is not known. The sample is drawn from a study of cytomegalovirus exposure and HLA in healthy donors. The PCR contained 60 Vbeta and 13 Jbeta primers. Only in-frame clones appear in the TCRdb table, and some are missing; sequencing was by immunoSEQ multiplex PCR. This sample lists over 65,000 clones; its ten largest clones have 1.1%. Regarding the study as a whole: With later analysis, a missense DCLRE1C variant became linked to TCR beta V- and J-gene trimming. In presence/absence analyses, roughly uniform sequencing depth across donors was assumed.

The TCR originated in a woman in her thirties in good health and CMV-seronegative. The sample consisted of PBMCs.

The CDR3 is CASSPTDRWSGYTF. CDR3 sequence (DNA): TGTGCCAGCAGTCCCACGGACAGGTGGTCTGGCTACACCTTC. This sequence joins TRBV27 and TRBJ1-2, with 7 nucleotides matching TRBD1. The CDR3 is made up of 14 amino acids. V was pared by 5 bases and J by 7 bases, with 10 bases of the junction left unmatched. The germline V gene has CDR1 MNHEY and CDR2 SMNVEV (reference sequence).